A single sample gave rise to the 28 T cell receptor beta chains below, sequenced in a study of blood T cell repertoires in COVID-19. TCRdb keeps only in-frame clones here, not all; method: immunoSEQ multiplex PCR. The profile shows hundreds of thousands of clones, roughly 89% of them singletons. Specimen: peripheral blood. Source of these receptors: a man between 60 and 70 years old who had recovered from COVID-19.

The chain has TRBV7-6 and TRBJ1-1, with 9 bases identical to TRBD1. The CDR3 is made up of 16 amino acids. Unmatched junction bases numbered 10, after V lost 5 bases and J lost 3 bases. The germline V gene has CDR1 SGHVS and CDR2 FNYEAQ. The CDR3 bases are TGTGCCAGCAGCCCTAGGACAGGGGATACCTACACTGAAGCTTTCTTT. Translated: CASSPRTGDTYTEAFF.

The chain has TRBV13 and TRBJ1-4, with D perhaps matching TRBD1 (6 bases). This CDR3 spans 13 amino acids. The V gene's germline CDR1 is PRHDT and CDR2 FYEKMQ (reference sequence). V was cut by 2 bases and J by 10 bases, with 11 bases left in between. CDR3: CASSLTRGGKLFF. Written as DNA, the CDR3 is TGTGCCAGCAGCTTAACGAGGGGGGGAAAACTGTTTTTT.

V gene TRBV10-2 combines with J gene TRBJ1-2; D unresolved. Per germline, CDR1 WSHSY and CDR2 SAAADI. This CDR3 spans 12 amino acids. Trimming pared 10 bases from V and 8 bases from J, leaving 17 bases between. The CDR3 DNA sequence: TGCGCCACCTCGCCCCCCATAGAAGGCTACACCTTC. It encodes CATSPPIEGYTF.

The chain employs TRBV30 and TRBJ2-5; 8 bases line up with TRBD2. Looked up from germline, CDR1 is GTSNPN and CDR2 is SVGIG (reference sequence). Trimming cost V 5 bases and J 5 bases; bases outside gene matches: 7. The CDR3 is 13 amino acids. Written as DNA, the CDR3 is TGTGCCTGGGACCAGCGCGGGAGGGAGACCCAGTACTTC. Residues: CAWDQRGRETQYF.

This sequence joins TRBV11-2 and TRBJ2-7, with 7 nucleotides matching TRBD1. V was pared by 6 bases and J by 2 bases, with 7 bases of the junction left unmatched. Germline values: CDR1 SGHAT, CDR2 FQNNGV. The CDR3 is 14 amino acids. In nucleotides, the CDR3 is TGTGCCAGCAGGCTAAGACAGGGTACCTACGAGCAGTACTTC. This codes for CASRLRQGTYEQYF.

This clone was seen once. The chain links TRBV28 to TRBJ2-7; 14 positions match TRBD2. V trimming: 8 bases; J trimming: 4 bases; junction bases outside the gene matches: 4. The CDR3 covers 14 residues. Germline CDR1 and CDR2: MDHEN and SYDVKM. CDR3 region: CASGTSGRRYEQYF. In DNA, the CDR3 is TGTGCCAGCGGGACTAGCGGGAGAAGGTACGAGCAGTACTTC.

CDR3 nucleotide sequence: TGTGCCATCAGTGTATTTCCAGGCAACACCGGGGAGCTGTTTTTT. Its translation: CAISVFPGNTGELFF. The rearrangement joins TRBV10-3 to TRBJ2-2; no definite D call. Germline-derived CDR1 and CDR2 are ENHRY and SYGVKD. Trimming pared 4 bases from V and 2 bases from J, leaving 11 bases between. The CDR3 covers 15 residues.

The chain recombines TRBV6-6 with TRBJ1-2, with 8 bases matching TRBD1. Germline CDR1 and CDR2: MNHNY and SVGAGI (reference sequence). V lost 5 bases and J lost 8; bases outside the gene matches: 13. The length of the CDR3 is 15 residues. The CDR3 here is CASSQVLGQAEGYTF. CDR3 nucleotides: TGTGCCAGCAGTCAAGTCCTGGGACAGGCGGAAGGCTACACCTTC.

Comments on this clone: The junction departs from germline at one end; a sequencing error may be responsible. The chain uses TRBV3-1 (or the pseudogene TRBV3-2) and TRBJ2-7; D might be TRBD1 (6 bases). The germline CDR1 and CDR2 sequences are LGHDT and YNNKEL (reference sequence). CDR3 length: 12 residues. CDR3 amino acids: CASSHLGQPGLF. In nucleotides, the CDR3 is TGTGCCAGCAGCCATCTTGGACAGCCCGGGCTCTTC.

V gene TRBV9 combines with J gene TRBJ2-1; tentative D call: TRBD1 (6 bases). Germline-derived CDR1 and CDR2 are SGDLS and YYNGEE. V was trimmed by 0 bases and J by 10 bases, leaving 11 bases between them. The CDR3 contains 13 residues. DNA of the CDR3: TGTGCCAGCAGCGTAGGCTCAGGGGTGGAGCAGTTCTTC. This gives the protein CASSVGSGVEQFF.

Of note for this clone: The junction departs from the called germline gene at one end, perhaps through a read error. The chain carries TRBV13 and TRBJ2-7, with D tentatively TRBD2 (5 bases). Germline V gives CDR1 PRHDT, CDR2 FYEKMQ (reference sequence). The CDR3 runs 13 residues. In DNA, the CDR3 is TGTGCCAGCAGCCTAGGGAGATTTTACGAGCAGTACTTC. Translated, it gives CASSLGRFYEQYF.

V is TRBV2 and J is TRBJ2-1; D is possibly TRBD1 (6 bases). V was cut by 8 bases and J by 7 bases, with 21 bases left in between. This CDR3 has 15 residues. Germline V lookup: CDR1 SNHLY, CDR2 FYNNEI. The CDR3 spells CASGSGGPVSNEQFF. CDR3 in DNA: TGTGCCAGCGGGAGTGGGGGCCCTGTCTCTAATGAGCAGTTCTTC.

This clone was observed a single time. This sequence joins TRBV9 and TRBJ2-5; D possibly corresponds to TRBD2 (5 bases). The V end lost 1 base, the J end lost 7 bases, and 14 bases lay between the germline ends. This CDR3 contains 14 residues. Germline assignment: CDR1 SGDLS and CDR2 YYNGEE. The CDR3 sequence is CASSVNPEGGTQYF. Written as DNA, the CDR3 is TGTGCCAGCAGCGTAAATCCAGAAGGAGGGACCCAGTACTTC. The full variable domain, in which reference TRBV9 and TRBJ2-5 provide the parts outside the CDR3, is DSGVTQTPKHLITATGQRVTLRCSPRSGDLSVYWYQQSLDQGLQFLIQYYNGEERAKGNILERFSAQQFPDLHSELNLSSLELGDSALYFCASSVNPEGGTQYFGPGTRLLVL.

The chain is built from TRBV29-1 and TRBJ2-3; D is uncertain. Per the germline V gene, CDR1 is SQVTM and CDR2 is ANQGSEA. The CDR3 has 12 residues. Trimming removed 1 base at V and 3 bases at J, with 5 bases between. This CDR3 is CSVEGGTDTQYF. The CDR3 nucleotides are TGCAGCGTTGAAGGAGGTACAGATACGCAGTATTTT.

The chain is built from TRBV27 and TRBJ2-6; TRBD1 aligns across 7 bases. Looked up from germline, CDR1 is MNHEY and CDR2 is SMNVEV (reference sequence). V lost 5 bases, J lost 0 bases, and 4 bases stayed unmatched. The CDR3 runs 16 residues. The CDR3: CASSRQGPSGANVLTF. The CDR3 bases are TGTGCCAGCAGTCGACAGGGCCCCTCTGGGGCCAACGTCCTGACTTTC. The variable domain in full, completed from reference TRBV27 and TRBJ2-6, reads EAQVTQNPRYLITVTGKKLTVTCSQNMNHEYMSWYRQDPGLGLRQIYYSMNVEVTDKGDVPEGYKVSRKEKRNFPLILESPSPNQTSLYFCASSRQGPSGANVLTFGAGSRLTVL.

The chain employs TRBV30 and TRBJ1-1, with TRBD1 matching 7 bases. The CDR3 length is 13 residues. CDR1 and CDR2 from the germline V gene are GTSNPN and SVGIG (reference sequence). V lost 2 bases to trimming and J lost 4 bases; unmatched junction nucleotides: 4. CDR3 DNA sequence: TGTGCCTGGAGTAGACAGGGCCGCACTGAAGCTTTCTTT. Amino acids: CAWSRQGRTEAFF.

The rearrangement links TRBV12-5 to TRBJ1-1, with D maybe TRBD1 (5 bases). The V gene's germline CDR1 is LGHNT and CDR2 FRNRAP. Trimming took 5 bases from V and 5 from J, leaving 12 bases between them. The CDR3 length is 13 residues. The CDR3, as DNA: TGTGCTAGTGGTCCAGGGCTTCTTACTGAAGCTTTCTTT. Translated, it gives CASGPGLLTEAFF. Complete variable domain (other parts from reference TRBV12-5 and TRBJ1-1): DARVTQTPRHKVTEMGQEVTMRCQPILGHNTVFWYRQTMMQGLELLAYFRNRAPLDDSGMPKDRFSAEMPDATLATLKIQPSEPRDSAVYFCASGPGLLTEAFFGQGTRLTVV.

The chain joins TRBV10-2 to TRBJ2-5, with 8 nucleotides matching TRBD2. Germline CDR1 is WSHSY and CDR2 is SAAADI. This CDR3 comprises 17 residues. V was clipped by 3 bases and J by 5 bases; unmatched bases: 14. CDR3 sequence reads: CASSDRTGGPGGETQYF. CDR3 nucleotide sequence: TGCGCCAGCAGTGATAGGACGGGAGGCCCGGGAGGGGAGACCCAGTACTTC.

The chain joins TRBV19 to TRBJ1-5, with D perhaps matching TRBD1 (6 bases). Germline assignment: CDR1 LNHDA and CDR2 SQIVND (reference sequence). Trimming pared 6 bases from V and 5 bases from J, leaving 17 bases between. The CDR3 totals 15 residues. This CDR3 reads CASRPTGHGDQPQHF. The CDR3 region has the DNA TGTGCCAGTAGACCAACAGGGCATGGGGATCAGCCCCAGCATTTT.

The V and J genes are TRBV7-3 and TRBJ2-2, with 13 bases aligning to TRBD2. CDR1 is SGHTA and CDR2 is FQGTGA in the germline V gene. V shed 5 bases, J shed 6 bases, and the junction held 6 bases outside the gene matches. This CDR3 is 16 amino acids long. CDR3: CASSPWGLAGPGELFF. The CDR3 DNA sequence: TGTGCCAGCAGCCCCTGGGGACTAGCGGGGCCCGGGGAGCTGTTTTTT.

The count of this clone is one. The chain carries TRBV18 and TRBJ1-1; D unresolved. Germline V lookup: CDR1 KGHSH, CDR2 LQKENI. V was shortened by 2 bases and J by 3 bases, with 13 bases between the two germline ends. The CDR3 contains 15 residues. CDR3 DNA sequence: TGTGCCAGCTCACCAGGGAGGAGAACCTACACTGAAGCTTTCTTT. Translating it yields CASSPGRRTYTEAFF.

This chain connects TRBV2 to TRBJ2-4; D not resolved. Per germline, CDR1 SNHLY and CDR2 FYNNEI. The CDR3 is 12 amino acids. Deletions cut 8 bases from V and 5 bases from J, with 10 bases between. DNA of the CDR3: TGTGCCAGCGCACCTGAGGAAAACATTCAGTACTTC. Translating it yields CASAPEENIQYF.

The V call is TRBV7-2, the J call TRBJ1-2; TRBD1 might be the D (6 bases). CDR3 length: 14 residues. Between the trimmed V and J ends, which lost 5 bases and 8 bases, there was a span of 18 bases. The V gene's germline CDR1 is SGHTA and CDR2 FQGNSA. CDR3 amino acids: CASSLFPQGEGYTF. The CDR3 bases are TGTGCCAGCAGCCTTTTCCCACAGGGCGAGGGCTACACCTTC.

CDR3: CASSPSRGLSTDTQYF. DNA of the CDR3: TGTGCCAGCTCACCATCCAGGGGTCTTTCCACAGATACGCAGTATTTT. This chain links TRBV18 with TRBJ2-3; weak D call: TRBD1 (6 bases). Germline values: CDR1 KGHSH, CDR2 LQKENI. The CDR3 totals 16 residues. Trimming removed 2 bases from V and 2 bases from J, with 14 bases in between.

The chain is built from TRBV2 and TRBJ1-2; D gene unclear. CDR3 length: 12 amino acids. V lost 2 bases to trimming and J lost 2 bases, with 3 bases between them. In germline, CDR1 is SNHLY, CDR2 FYNNEI. CDR3 amino acids: CASSEQNYGYTF. The CDR3 DNA sequence: TGTGCCAGCAGTGAACAGAACTATGGCTACACCTTC. The full variable domain, in which reference TRBV2 and TRBJ1-2 provide the parts outside the CDR3, is EPEVTQTPSHQVTQMGQEVILRCVPISNHLYFYWYRQILGQKVEFLVSFYNNEISEKSEIFDDQFSVERPDGSNFTLKIRSTKLEDSAMYFCASSEQNYGYTFGSGTRLTVV.

The V call is TRBV7-7, the J call TRBJ2-2; tentatively, D is TRBD2 (6 bases). From germline, CDR1 is SSHAT and CDR2 FNYEAQ (reference sequence). V was cut by 5 bases and J by 7 bases, with 11 bases left in between. The CDR3 sequence is 13 residues long. CDR3 sequence reads: CASSPTGVGELFF. The CDR3 DNA follows: TGTGCCAGCAGCCCAACGGGAGTCGGGGAGCTGTTTTTT.

The rearrangement links TRBV5-1 to TRBJ1-1; maybe TRBD1 (6 bases). V lost 4 bases and J lost 8, with 12 bases in between. Germline V CDR1 and CDR2: SGHRS, YFSETQ. The CDR3 is 12 residues long. This chain's CDR3 is CASSLGQLEAFF. CDR3 nucleotide sequence: TGCGCCAGCAGCCTAGGACAGTTAGAAGCTTTCTTT.

This clone came up a few times. The CDR3 nucleotides are TGTGCCAGCAGCCCTCCTCACCAGGGGTCTGGAAACACCATATATTTT. Its translation: CASSPPHQGSGNTIYF. The rearrangement uses TRBV7-2 and TRBJ1-3; D is perhaps TRBD1 (6 bases). V gave up 5 bases and J gave up 1 base, with 15 bases separating them. CDR3 length: 16 amino acids. Germline V gene data show CDR1 as SGHTA and CDR2 as FQGNSA.